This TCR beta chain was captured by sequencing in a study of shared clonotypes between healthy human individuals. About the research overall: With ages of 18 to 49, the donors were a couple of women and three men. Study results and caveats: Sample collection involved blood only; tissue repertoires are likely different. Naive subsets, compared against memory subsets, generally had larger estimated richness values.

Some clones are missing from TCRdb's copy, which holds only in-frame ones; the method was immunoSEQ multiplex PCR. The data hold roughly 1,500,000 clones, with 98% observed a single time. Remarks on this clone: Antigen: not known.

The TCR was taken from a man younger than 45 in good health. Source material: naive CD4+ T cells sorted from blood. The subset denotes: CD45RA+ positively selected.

The chain's CDR3 is CASSFGGGLETQYF. CDR3 DNA sequence: TGTGCCAGCAGCTTCGGTGGAGGATTGGAGACCCAGTACTTC. The chain uses TRBV7-9 and TRBJ2-5; a possible D gene is TRBD2 (5 bases). V was shortened by 3 bases and J by 5 bases, with 13 bases between the two germline ends. This CDR3 contains 14 residues. Germline values: CDR1 SEHNR, CDR2 FQNEAQ (reference sequence).